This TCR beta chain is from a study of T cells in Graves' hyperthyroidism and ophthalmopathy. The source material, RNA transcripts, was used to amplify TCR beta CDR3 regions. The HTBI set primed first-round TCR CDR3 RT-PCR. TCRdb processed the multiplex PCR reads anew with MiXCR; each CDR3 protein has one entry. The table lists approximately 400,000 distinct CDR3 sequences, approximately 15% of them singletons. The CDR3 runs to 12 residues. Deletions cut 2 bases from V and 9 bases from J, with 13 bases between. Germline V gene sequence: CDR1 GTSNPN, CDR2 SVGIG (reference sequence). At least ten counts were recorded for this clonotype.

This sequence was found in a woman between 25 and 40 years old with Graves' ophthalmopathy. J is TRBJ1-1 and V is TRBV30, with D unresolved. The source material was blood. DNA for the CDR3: TGTGCCTGGAGTAGTTTAAGGCCGCAAGCTTTCTTT. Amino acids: CAWSSLRPQAFF.